These T cell receptor beta chains were read from a single sample in a study of cytomegalovirus exposure and HLA in healthy donors. Using immunoSEQ multiplex PCR, the repertoire was profiled, and TCRdb retains in-frame clones only, with some absent. Here the sample spans about 190,000 clones, over 60% being singletons. The specimen sequenced was PBMCs. The receptors derive from a man aged 25 to 45 in good health and CMV-seropositive. Both conserved end residues are part of each CDR3. A D gene is named only where the DNA matches it firmly. Rows may omit the clone size; those that give it use once, few, many or a size class.

14	-	-	TRBJ2-6	TRBV5-5	TGTGCCAGCAGCTTGGCCGGTGGGGCCAACGTCCTGACTTTC	CASSLAGGANVLTF
13	-	-	TRBJ2-7	TRBV4-3	TGCGCCAGCAGCCAAGGTGGAGCTTACGAGCAGTACTTC	CASSQGGAYEQYF
13	-	TRBD1	TRBJ1-2	TRBV5-1	TGCGCCAGCAGCTTAGAGACAGGGTATGGCTACACCTTC	CASSLETGYGYTF
16	-	TRBD2	TRBJ2-7	TRBV27	TGTGCCAGCAGTGGGGACAGACTCAGACTAGCGGACGAGCAGTACTTC	CASSGDRLRLADEQYF
17	-	TRBD2	TRBJ2-1	TRBV7-2	TGTGCCAGCAGCTTAAACGTGGGCGGGAGTACCTACAATGAGCAGTTCTTC	CASSLNVGGSTYNEQFF
15	once	-	TRBJ2-6	TRBV11-1	TGTGCCAGCAGTCGACGGAGCTCTGGGGCCAACGTCCTGACTTTC	CASSRRSSGANVLTF
13	once	-	TRBJ2-7	TRBV4-2	TGTGCCAGCAGCCAAGATCAGGCCTACGAGCAGTACTTC	CASSQDQAYEQYF
14	few	-	TRBJ2-7	TRBV7-2	TGTGCCAGCAGCCCCCGACTAATATCCTACGAGCAGTACTTC	CASSPRLISYEQYF
16	-	-	TRBJ1-2	TRBV4-3	TGCGCCAGCAGCCAAGATGTCCTCTCCGGGACAAACGGCTACACCTTC	CASSQDVLSGTNGYTF
13	-	-	TRBJ1-2	TRBV29-1	TGCAGCGTTGTGGAGAGCCCTAACGAGCGCTACACCTTC	CSVVESPNERYTF
15	-	-	TRBJ2-4	TRBV7-9	TGTGCCAGCAGCTTAAATCCCAGGGGCGGAAACATTCAGTACTTC	CASSLNPRGGNIQYF
14	-	TRBD1	TRBJ1-5	TRBV6-5	TGTGCCAGCAGAGAAACAGGGGGCGCGGGCACTCAGCATTTT	CASRETGGAGTQHF
17	-	TRBD2	TRBJ2-5	TRBV18	TGTGCCAGCTCACCACCGGATGGGCGGGGGGGCCAAGAGACCCAGTACTTC	CASSPPDGRGGQETQYF
14	-	TRBD1	TRBJ2-5	TRBV19	TGTGCCAGTAGCGGACAGGGTACGGGAGAGACCCAGTACTTC	CASSGQGTGETQYF
14	-	-	TRBJ2-7	TRBV28	TGTGCCAGCAGCCCCCCTGACAGGCAGGGCGAGCAGTACTTC	CASSPPDRQGEQYF
19	-	-	TRBJ2-7	TRBV21-1	TGTGCCAGCAGCAAAGGGGAAAAAATAAGCGGGAGTGACTCCTACGAGCAGTACTTC	CASSKGEKISGSDSYEQYF
13	-	TRBD2	TRBJ2-1	TRBV10-3	TGTGCCATCAAGGGGACTAGCCCTAATGAGCAGTTCTTC	CAIKGTSPNEQFF
15	-	TRBD2	TRBJ2-5	TRBV18	TGTGCCAGCTCACTGGCTAGCGGGGTTTTGGAGACCCAGTACTTC	CASSLASGVLETQYF
20	-	TRBD1	TRBJ1-3	TRBV19	TGTGCCAGTAGTATAGGCGCTAGGGACAGGGAACTTTCCTCTGGAAACACCATATATTTT	CASSIGARDRELSSGNTIYF
14	few	-	TRBJ2-5	TRBV4-2	TGTGCCAGCAGCCAAGAGGCGGCCCAAGAGACCCAGTACTTC	CASSQEAAQETQYF
12	-	-	TRBJ2-3	TRBV27	TGTGCCATTAGGGGGGGGTATGGTACGCAGTATTTT	CAIRGGYGTQYF
15	-	TRBD1	TRBJ2-1	TRBV27	TGTGCCAGCAGTTTCTCTACTTCAGGGGGCGGTGAGCAGTTCTTC	CASSFSTSGGGEQFF
15	once	TRBD2	TRBJ2-1	TRBV6-1	TGTGCCAGCAGTGATTCGGGACTAGTTGTGAACCAACAGTTCTTC	CASSDSGLVVNQQFF
14	-	-	TRBJ2-7	TRBV6-6	TGTGCCAGCAGTTATCCCAGGGGCGCCTACGAGCAGTACTTC	CASSYPRGAYEQYF
14	-	TRBD2	TRBJ2-1	TRBV7-3	TGTGCCAGCAGCTTAACTAGCGGGGGCAATGAGCAGTTCTTC	CASSLTSGGNEQFF
14	-	-	TRBJ1-6	TRBV5-4	TGTGCCAGCAGCGCCACGGGGGGGGATTCACCCCTCCACTTT	CASSATGGDSPLHF
16	once	-	TRBJ1-3	TRBV18	TGTGCCAGCTCACCACAACAGGGCAAGAAGGGAAACACCATATATTTT	CASSPQQGKKGNTIYF
15	once	TRBD1	TRBJ1-2	TRBV5-6	TGTGCCAGCAGCTTGGGTACAGGGGGCTACTATGGCTACACCTTC	CASSLGTGGYYGYTF
13	-	-	TRBJ2-1	TRBV7-8	TGTGCCAGCAGCCCCTGGAGTTACAATGAGCAGTTCTTC	CASSPWSYNEQFF
12	-	-	TRBJ2-2	TRBV11-3	TGTGCCAGCCAGAAGAACACCGGGGAGCTGTTTTTT	CASQKNTGELFF
13	-	-	TRBJ2-2	TRBV19	TGTGCCAGCCAAAATGTAGTTCCCGGGGAGCTGTTTTTT	CASQNVVPGELFF
15	-	TRBD1	TRBJ2-2	TRBV2	TGTGCCAGCAGCGGACAGGGGGGGAACACCGGGGAGCTGTTTTTT	CASSGQGGNTGELFF
13	-	-	TRBJ2-7	TRBV7-3	TGTGCCAGCAGCTCCCGAGAGGGTGGCGAGCAGTACTTC	CASSSREGGEQYF
13	once	-	TRBJ1-1	TRBV27	TGTGCCAGCTCGGAGGGGGGGGACACTGAAGCTTTCTTT	CASSEGGDTEAFF
11	-	-	TRBJ1-1	TRBV6-5	TGTGCCAGCAAACAAGGGGCTGAAGCTTTCTTT	CASKQGAEAFF
13	-	TRBD1	TRBJ2-1	TRBV29-1	TGCAGCCAAGAGACAGGGGAGAACAATGAGCAGTTCTTC	CSQETGENNEQFF
13	-	TRBD1	TRBJ1-1	TRBV7-9	TGTGCCAGCAGCAAAGCGGGACAGGGCTGGGCTTTCTTT	CASSKAGQGWAFF
16	-	TRBD1	TRBJ2-3	TRBV7-9	TGTGCCAGCAGCTCCACCTGGACAGGCCCCACAGATACGCAGTATTTT	CASSSTWTGPTDTQYF
14	-	-	TRBJ1-1	TRBV30	TGTGCCTGGTCTTACGGAACGGGTAACACTGAAGCTTTCTTT	CAWSYGTGNTEAFF
18	-	TRBD1	TRBJ1-2	TRBV15	TGTGCCACCAGCAGGGACAGGGGCCTCCCAGGGGCTAACTATGGCTACACCTTC	CATSRDRGLPGANYGYTF